This T cell receptor (beta chain) was captured by sequencing in a study of T cell repertoires in cytomegalovirus infection. Study observations and caveats: Ex vivo responses were dominated by HLA-C-restricted CMV-specific TCR beta clonotypes. Adding up the frequency of public TCR beta families identified people who carried CMV plus the relevant HLA.

TCRdb redid the calling of the reads with MiXCR, one entry per CDR3 protein. Of about 490,000 distinct CDR3 sequences detected, about 11% appear once; the ten largest clones hold around 9.6%. V lost 2 bases and J 2 bases, leaving 6 bases between the germline ends. This CDR3 comprises 13 residues. Germline V gives CDR1 ENHRY, CDR2 SYGVKD. There are many counts of this clonotype. Its antigen is not identified. The sample consisted of PBMCs. This receptor was obtained from a human donor in good health (CMV status not recorded). Some clones in this sample may be carry-over from other donors' samples. J is TRBJ1-2 and V is TRBV10-3; D unclear. CDR3 protein: CAISEARNYGYTF. The CDR3 nucleotides are TGTGCCATCAGTGAGGCACGGAACTATGGCTACACCTTC.